These T cell receptor beta chains were read from a single sample in a study of T cell repertoires in cytomegalovirus infection. These TCRs' antigens remain unknown. Via MiXCR, TCRdb re-called the reads, giving one row per CDR3 protein. The sample shows about 270,000 distinct CDR3 sequences, about 20% of them seen only once. This specimen was cultured PBMCs, taken from culture after CMV antigen stimulation. The origin of the receptors is a human donor in good health (CMV status not recorded). Some clones in this sample may be carry-over from other donors' samples. CDR3s include the opening cysteine and the closing phenylalanine or tryptophan. Each record gives: D gene, clone size, J gene, V gene, CDR3 length, CDR3 DNA, CDR3 protein. D genes are given only for firm matches. Not all rows give a size; the values are once, few, many and, for expanded clones, a class.

TRBD1 - TRBJ2-3 TRBV28 14 TGTGCCAGCAGTCAACAGGGGTTCACAGATACGCAGTATTTT CASSQQGFTDTQYF
TRBD2 many TRBJ2-3 TRBV7-2 15 TGTGCCAGCAGCCTCGGGGGAGGGAGGTCAGATACGCAGTATTTT CASSLGGGRSDTQYF
- few TRBJ2-5 TRBV15 14 TGTGCCACCAGCAGAGGCAGGGGTCAAGAGACCCAGTACTTC CATSRGRGQETQYF
TRBD2 few TRBJ2-2 TRBV27 16 TGTGCCAGCAGCCAAAGACTAGCGGCGAACACCGGGGAGCTGTTTTTT CASSQRLAANTGELFF
TRBD2 - TRBJ2-5 TRBV5-8 17 TGTGCCAGCACCGACCCCGGGACTAGCGGGCCCCAAGAGACCCAGTACTTC CASTDPGTSGPQETQYF
- - TRBJ2-5 TRBV7-9 15 TGTGCCAGCAGCTTAGTGGGCTCTACCCAAGAGACCCAGTACTTC CASSLVGSTQETQYF
- - TRBJ2-7 TRBV15 13 TGTGCCACCAGCAGAGATCGTCCCTACGAGCAGTACTTC CATSRDRPYEQYF
TRBD1 - TRBJ1-2 TRBV6-5 17 TGTGCCAGCAGGGGGACGGGACAGAGTCTGACAGGGGGTGGCTACACCTTC CASRGTGQSLTGGGYTF
- - TRBJ1-3 TRBV7-9 13 TGTGCCAGCAGCTTCCCGGAGGGAAACACCATATATTTT CASSFPEGNTIYF
TRBD1 many TRBJ2-7 TRBV7-2 15 TGTGCCAGCACCCCTGACGGGACAGTGACCTACGAGCAGTACTTC CASTPDGTVTYEQYF
TRBD1 few TRBJ1-4 TRBV6-5 14 TGTGCCACTCGGACAGGGGGTCCTAATGAAAAACTGTTTTTT CATRTGGPNEKLFF
TRBD1 few TRBJ1-1 TRBV11-2 14 TGTGCCAGCAGCTTCAGACTGACAGGGGCGGGAGCTTTCTTT CASSFRLTGAGAFF
TRBD2 many TRBJ2-7 TRBV7-2 13 TGTGCCAGCAATAGCGGGAGTTCCTACGAGCAGTACTTC CASNSGSSYEQYF
- - TRBJ1-2 TRBV4-1 13 TGCGCCAGCAGCCGGGCAGAAGACTATGGCTACACCTTC CASSRAEDYGYTF
TRBD1 - TRBJ2-7 TRBV5-4 14 TGTGCCAGCAGAAACGACAGGGAACCCTACGAGCAGTACTTC CASRNDREPYEQYF
- few TRBJ2-1 TRBV5-4 12 TGTGCCAGCAGCCGAGACGCCGATGAGCAGTTCTTC CASSRDADEQFF
TRBD2 many TRBJ2-7 TRBV7-2 16 TGTGCCAGCAGCGGATCGACTAGCGGGAGCTCCTACGAGCAGTACTTC CASSGSTSGSSYEQYF
- - TRBJ2-5 TRBV7-9 15 TGTGCCAGCAGCTTAGATTTTTCGAGAGCGGAGACCCAGTACTTC CASSLDFSRAETQYF
- few TRBJ2-3 TRBV6-1 15 TGTGCCAGCAGTGATGTGCTTCAGGGATCAGATACGCAGTATTTT CASSDVLQGSDTQYF
- many TRBJ2-1 TRBV7-2 14 TGTGCCAGCAGCTTAGACAGGGTCAACAATGAGCAGTTCTTC CASSLDRVNNEQFF
- - TRBJ2-7 TRBV20-1 11 TGCAGTGCTATTGGACAGCGCGAGCAGTACTTC CSAIGQREQYF
- few TRBJ2-3 TRBV7-6 16 TGTGCCAGCAGCTTAGGAGCGGTAATCAGCACAGATACGCAGTATTTT CASSLGAVISTDTQYF
- many TRBJ2-3 TRBV7-2 15 TGTGCCAGCAGCTTAGTGGCTAAAAACACAGATACGCAGTATTTT CASSLVAKNTDTQYF
TRBD2 - TRBJ2-3 TRBV5-1 14 TGCGCCAGCGGTGGGACTAGCTACATAGATACGCAGTATTTT CASGGTSYIDTQYF
TRBD2 few TRBJ2-7 TRBV27 14 TGTGCCAGCAGTTTCGGTAGCGGGAGTTACGAGCAGTACTTC CASSFGSGSYEQYF
- - TRBJ1-5 TRBV6-2/TRBV6-3 15 TGTGCCAGCAGTTACTCGAGGCCGTACAATCAGCCCCAGCATTTT CASSYSRPYNQPQHF
- few TRBJ1-4 TRBV11-3 14 TGTGCCAGCAGCCGGGCAGGGGCTAATGAAAAACTGTTTTTT CASSRAGANEKLFF